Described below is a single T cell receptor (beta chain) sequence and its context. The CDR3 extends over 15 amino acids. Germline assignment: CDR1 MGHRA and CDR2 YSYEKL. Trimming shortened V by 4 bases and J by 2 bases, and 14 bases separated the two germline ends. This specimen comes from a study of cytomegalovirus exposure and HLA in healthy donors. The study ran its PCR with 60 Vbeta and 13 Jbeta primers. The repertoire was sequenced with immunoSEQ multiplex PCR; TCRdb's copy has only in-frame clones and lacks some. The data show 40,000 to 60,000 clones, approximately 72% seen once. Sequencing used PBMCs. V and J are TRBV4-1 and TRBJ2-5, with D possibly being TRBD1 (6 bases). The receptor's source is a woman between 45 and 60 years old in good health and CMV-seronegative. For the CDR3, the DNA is TGCGCCAGCAGCCTAAACAGGGCCGTTCAAGAGACCCAGTACTTC. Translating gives CASSLNRAVQETQYF.